The clone carrying this T cell receptor (beta chain) has at least ten counts. Its antigen remains unidentified. The data are from a study of CD8 T cells in ankylosing spondylitis. Quantitative 5'-RACE was performed with molecular barcodes, and it yielded the TCR beta libraries. MiXCR, applied by TCRdb to the 5' RACE reads, yields one record per CDR3 protein. The data contain about 500,000 distinct CDR3 sequences, about 5.2% of them singletons. The study, taken as a whole, reports: Ankylosing spondylitis blood appeared to be characterized by a TCR beta motif of eight or nine highly homologous variants. Matched synovial fluid from ankylosing spondylitis patients was reported to be enriched for disease-linked clones.

Germline CDR1 is MDHEN and CDR2 is SYDVKM. The CDR3 sequence is 17 residues long. V shed 6 bases and J shed 9 bases, with 27 bases lying between them. The source of this sequence is a male donor with ankylosing spondylitis. The gene calls are TRBV28 and TRBJ1-5; the D is unclear. Input material: blood, either unsorted or a sorted T cell fraction (not recorded which). The CDR3 protein is CASSPPLMRTLLRPQHF. The DNA of the CDR3 is TGTGCCAGCAGCCCACCCCTAATGCGTACCCTCTTGAGGCCCCAGCATTTT.